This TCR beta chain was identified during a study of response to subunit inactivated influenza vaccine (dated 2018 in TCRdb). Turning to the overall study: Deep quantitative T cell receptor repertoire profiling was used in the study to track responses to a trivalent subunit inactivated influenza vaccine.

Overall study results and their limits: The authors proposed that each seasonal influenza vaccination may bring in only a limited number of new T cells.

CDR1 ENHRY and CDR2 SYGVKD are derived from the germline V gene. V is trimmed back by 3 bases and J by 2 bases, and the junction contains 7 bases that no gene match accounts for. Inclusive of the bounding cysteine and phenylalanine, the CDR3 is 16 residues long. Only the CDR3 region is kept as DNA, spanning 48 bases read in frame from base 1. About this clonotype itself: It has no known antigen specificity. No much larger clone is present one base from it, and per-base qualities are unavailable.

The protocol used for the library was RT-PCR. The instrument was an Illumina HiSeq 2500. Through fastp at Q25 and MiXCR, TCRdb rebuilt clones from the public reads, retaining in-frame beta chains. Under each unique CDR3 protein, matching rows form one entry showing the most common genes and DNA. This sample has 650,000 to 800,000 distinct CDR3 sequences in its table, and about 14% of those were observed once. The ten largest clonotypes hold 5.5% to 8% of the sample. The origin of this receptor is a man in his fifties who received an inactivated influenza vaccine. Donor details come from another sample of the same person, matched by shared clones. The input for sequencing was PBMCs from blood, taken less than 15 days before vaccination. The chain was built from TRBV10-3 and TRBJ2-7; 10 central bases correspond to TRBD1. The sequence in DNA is TGTGCCATCAGTGAAACCGACAGGGGGCTAACCTACGAGCAGTACTTC. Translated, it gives CAISETDRGLTYEQYF.